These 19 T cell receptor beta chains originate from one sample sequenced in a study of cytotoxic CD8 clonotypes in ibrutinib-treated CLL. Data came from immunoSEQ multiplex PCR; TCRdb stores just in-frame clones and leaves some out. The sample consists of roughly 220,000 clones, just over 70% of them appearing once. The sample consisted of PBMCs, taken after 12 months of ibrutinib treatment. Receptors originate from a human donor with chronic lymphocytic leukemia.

The CDR3 region has the DNA TGCAGCGTTGGGGGGTGGATCGGGTCCGAAAAACTGTTTTTT. Translating gives CSVGGWIGSEKLFF. This sequence joins TRBV29-1 and TRBJ1-4, with a possible D match to TRBD1 (5 bases). CDR3 size: 14 residues. V was trimmed by 4 bases and J by 8 bases, leaving 17 bases between them. The germline gives CDR1 SQVTM, CDR2 ANQGSEA.

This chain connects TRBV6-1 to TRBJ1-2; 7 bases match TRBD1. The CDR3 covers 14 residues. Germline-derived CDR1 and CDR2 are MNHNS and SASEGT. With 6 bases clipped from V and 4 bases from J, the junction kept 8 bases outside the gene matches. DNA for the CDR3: TGTGCCAGCAGGCACAGGGGCGAGGGCTATGGCTACACCTTC. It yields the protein CASRHRGEGYGYTF.

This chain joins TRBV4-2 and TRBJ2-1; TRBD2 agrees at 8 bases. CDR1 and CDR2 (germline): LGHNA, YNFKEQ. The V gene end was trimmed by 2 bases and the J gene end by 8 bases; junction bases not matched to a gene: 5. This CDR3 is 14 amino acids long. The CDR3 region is CASSQLAGVYEQFF. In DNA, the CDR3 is TGTGCCAGCAGCCAACTAGCGGGTGTCTATGAGCAGTTCTTC.

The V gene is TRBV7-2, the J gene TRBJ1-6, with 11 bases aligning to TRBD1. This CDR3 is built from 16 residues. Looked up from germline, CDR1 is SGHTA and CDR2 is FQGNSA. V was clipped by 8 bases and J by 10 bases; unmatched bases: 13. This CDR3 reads CASLKRTGGGWSPLHF. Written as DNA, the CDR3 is TGTGCCAGCCTAAAAAGGACAGGGGGCGGGTGGTCACCCCTCCACTTT.

DNA for the CDR3: TGTGCCTGGAGCGGACAGACGGGGGGGTCCTACGAGCAGTACTTC. Its protein is CAWSGQTGGSYEQYF. This chain connects TRBV30 to TRBJ2-7; TRBD2 agrees at 8 bases. There are 15 residues in the CDR3. Germline V gene sequence: CDR1 GTSNPN, CDR2 SVGIG (reference sequence). V dropped 3 bases and J dropped 1; count of bases not matched to a gene: 8.

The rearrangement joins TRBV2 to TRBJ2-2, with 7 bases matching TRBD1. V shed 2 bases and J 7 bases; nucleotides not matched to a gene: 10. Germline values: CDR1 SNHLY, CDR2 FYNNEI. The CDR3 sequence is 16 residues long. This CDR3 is CASSELGRGIGGELFF. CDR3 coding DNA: TGTGCCAGCAGTGAACTGGGCAGGGGGATCGGCGGGGAGCTGTTTTTT.

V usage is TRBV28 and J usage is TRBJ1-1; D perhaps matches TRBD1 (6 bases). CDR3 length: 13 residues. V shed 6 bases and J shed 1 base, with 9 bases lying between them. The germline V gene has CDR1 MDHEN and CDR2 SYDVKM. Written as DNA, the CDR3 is TGTGCCAGCAGGGGGGGGCCGAACACTGAAGCTTTCTTT. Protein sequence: CASRGGPNTEAFF. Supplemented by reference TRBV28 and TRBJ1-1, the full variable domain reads DVKVTQSSRYLVKRTGEKVFLECVQDMDHENMFWYRQDPGLGLRLIYFSYDVKMKEKGDIPEGYSVSREKKERFSLILESASTNQTSMYLCASRGGPNTEAFFGQGTRLTVV.

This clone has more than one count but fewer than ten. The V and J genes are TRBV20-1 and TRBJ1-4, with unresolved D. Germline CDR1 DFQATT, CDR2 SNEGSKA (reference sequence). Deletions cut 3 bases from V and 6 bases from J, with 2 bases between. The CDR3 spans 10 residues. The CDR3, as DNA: TGCAGTGCTAGTGATGAAAAACTGTTTTTT. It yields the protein CSASDEKLFF.

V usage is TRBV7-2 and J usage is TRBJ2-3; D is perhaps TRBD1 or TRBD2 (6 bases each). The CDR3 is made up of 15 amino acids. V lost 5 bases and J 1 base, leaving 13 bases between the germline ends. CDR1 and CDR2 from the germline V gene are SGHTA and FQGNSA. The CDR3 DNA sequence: TGTGCCAGCAGCCTCGGGGGCAGACGCACAGATACGCAGTATTTT. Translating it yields CASSLGGRRTDTQYF.

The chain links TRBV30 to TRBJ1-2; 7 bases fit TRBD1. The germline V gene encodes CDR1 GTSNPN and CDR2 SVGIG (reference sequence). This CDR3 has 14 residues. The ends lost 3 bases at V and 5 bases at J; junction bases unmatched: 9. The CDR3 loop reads CAWRQLTGTYGYTF. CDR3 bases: TGTGCCTGGAGACAACTGACAGGGACGTATGGCTACACCTTC.

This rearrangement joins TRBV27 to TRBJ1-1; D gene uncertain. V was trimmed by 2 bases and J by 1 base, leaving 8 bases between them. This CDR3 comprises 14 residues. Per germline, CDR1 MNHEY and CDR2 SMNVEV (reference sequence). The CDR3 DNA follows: TGTGCCAGCAGTTTAAACGGGGAGAACACTGAAGCTTTCTTT. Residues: CASSLNGENTEAFF.

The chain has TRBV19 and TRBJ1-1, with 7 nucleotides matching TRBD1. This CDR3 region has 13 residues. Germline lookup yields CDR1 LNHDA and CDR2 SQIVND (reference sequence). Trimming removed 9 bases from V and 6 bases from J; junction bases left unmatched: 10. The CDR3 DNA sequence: TGTGCCAGCCGTAATTCAGGGGGAGCTGAAGCTTTCTTT. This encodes CASRNSGGAEAFF.

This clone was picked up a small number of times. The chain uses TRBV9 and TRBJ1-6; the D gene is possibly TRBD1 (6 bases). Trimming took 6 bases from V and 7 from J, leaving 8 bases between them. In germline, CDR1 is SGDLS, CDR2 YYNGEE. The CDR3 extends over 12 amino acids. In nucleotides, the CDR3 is TGTGCCAGCACCACAGGGAATTCACCCCTCCACTTT. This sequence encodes CASTTGNSPLHF.

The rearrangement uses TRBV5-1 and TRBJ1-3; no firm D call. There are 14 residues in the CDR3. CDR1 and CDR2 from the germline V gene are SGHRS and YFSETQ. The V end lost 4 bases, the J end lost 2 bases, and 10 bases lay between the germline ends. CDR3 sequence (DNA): TGCGCCAGCAGCCCCGCCTGGGCTGGAAACACCATATATTTT. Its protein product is CASSPAWAGNTIYF.

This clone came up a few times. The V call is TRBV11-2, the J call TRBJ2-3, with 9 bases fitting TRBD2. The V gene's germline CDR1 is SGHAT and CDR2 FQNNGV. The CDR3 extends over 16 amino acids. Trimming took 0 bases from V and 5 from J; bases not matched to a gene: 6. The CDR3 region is CASSLDGGGAGDTQYF. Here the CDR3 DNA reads TGTGCCAGCAGCTTAGATGGCGGGGGGGCAGGAGATACGCAGTATTTT.

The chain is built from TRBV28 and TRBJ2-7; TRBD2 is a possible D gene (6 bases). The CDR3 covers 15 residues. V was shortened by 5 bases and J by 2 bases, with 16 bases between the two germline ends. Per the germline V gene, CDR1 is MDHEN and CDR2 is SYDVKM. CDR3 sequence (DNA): TGTGCCAGCAGTCACATAGGGGACTCTCCCTACGAGCAGTACTTC. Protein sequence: CASSHIGDSPYEQYF.

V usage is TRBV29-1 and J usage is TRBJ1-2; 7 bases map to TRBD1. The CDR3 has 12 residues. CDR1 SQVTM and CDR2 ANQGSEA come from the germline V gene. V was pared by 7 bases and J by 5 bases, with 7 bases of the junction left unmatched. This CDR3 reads CSADQGGYGYTF. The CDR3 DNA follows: TGCAGCGCCGACCAGGGGGGTTATGGCTACACCTTC.

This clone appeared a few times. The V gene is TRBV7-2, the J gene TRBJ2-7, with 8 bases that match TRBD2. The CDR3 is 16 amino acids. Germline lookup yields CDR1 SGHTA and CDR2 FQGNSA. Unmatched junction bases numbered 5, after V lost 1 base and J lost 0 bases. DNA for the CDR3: TGTGCCAGCAGCTTAGTAGTAGCGGGAAGCTCCTACGAGCAGTACTTC. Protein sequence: CASSLVVAGSSYEQYF.

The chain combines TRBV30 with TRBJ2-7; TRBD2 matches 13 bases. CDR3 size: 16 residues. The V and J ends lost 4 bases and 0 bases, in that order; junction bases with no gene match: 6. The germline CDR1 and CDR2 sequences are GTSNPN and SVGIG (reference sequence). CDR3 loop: CAWNLGLAGSSYEQYF. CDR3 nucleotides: TGTGCCTGGAACTTGGGACTAGCGGGAAGCTCCTACGAGCAGTACTTC.